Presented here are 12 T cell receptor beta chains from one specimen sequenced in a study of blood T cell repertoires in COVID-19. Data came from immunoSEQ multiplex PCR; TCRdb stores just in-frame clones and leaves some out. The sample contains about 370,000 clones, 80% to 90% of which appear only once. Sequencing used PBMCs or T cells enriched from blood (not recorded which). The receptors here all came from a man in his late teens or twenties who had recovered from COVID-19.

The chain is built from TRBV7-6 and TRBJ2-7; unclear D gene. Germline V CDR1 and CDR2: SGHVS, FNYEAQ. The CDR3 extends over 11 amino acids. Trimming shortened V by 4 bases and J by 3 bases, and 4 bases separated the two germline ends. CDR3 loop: CASSSYYEQYF. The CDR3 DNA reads TGTGCCAGCAGCTCTTACTACGAGCAGTACTTC.

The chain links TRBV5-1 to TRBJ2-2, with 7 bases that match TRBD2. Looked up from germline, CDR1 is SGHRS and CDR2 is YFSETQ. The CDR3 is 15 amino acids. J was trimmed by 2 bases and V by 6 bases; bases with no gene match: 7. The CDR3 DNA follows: TGCGCCAGCAACGCCGGGAGGAGTAACACCGGGGAGCTGTTTTTT. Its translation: CASNAGRSNTGELFF.

The CDR3 is CASSPTTGAMNTEAFF. The CDR3 coding sequence is TGCGCCAGCAGCCCGACGACAGGGGCAATGAACACTGAAGCTTTCTTT. The chain combines TRBV5-1 with TRBJ1-1; 8 nucleotides line up with TRBD1. V lost 4 bases, J lost 0 bases, and 8 bases stayed unmatched. The CDR3 runs to 16 residues. Germline values: CDR1 SGHRS, CDR2 YFSETQ.

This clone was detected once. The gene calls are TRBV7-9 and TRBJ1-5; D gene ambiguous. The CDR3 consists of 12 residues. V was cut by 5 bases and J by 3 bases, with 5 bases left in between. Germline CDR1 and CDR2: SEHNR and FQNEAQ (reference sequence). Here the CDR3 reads CASSPVNQPQHF. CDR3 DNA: TGTGCCAGCAGCCCTGTCAATCAGCCCCAGCATTTT.

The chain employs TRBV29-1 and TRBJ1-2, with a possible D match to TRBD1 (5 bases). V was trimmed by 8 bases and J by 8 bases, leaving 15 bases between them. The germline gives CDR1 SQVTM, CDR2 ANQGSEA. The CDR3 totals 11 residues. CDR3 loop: CSTTGGGGYTF. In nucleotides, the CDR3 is TGCAGCACAACCGGGGGTGGGGGCTACACCTTC.

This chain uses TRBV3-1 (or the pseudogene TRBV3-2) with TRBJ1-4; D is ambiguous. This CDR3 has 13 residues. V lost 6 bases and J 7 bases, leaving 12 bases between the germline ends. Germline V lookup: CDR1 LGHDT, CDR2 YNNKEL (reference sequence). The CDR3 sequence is CASRPDGGEKLFF. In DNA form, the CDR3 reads TGTGCCAGCAGACCGGATGGAGGTGAAAAACTGTTTTTT.

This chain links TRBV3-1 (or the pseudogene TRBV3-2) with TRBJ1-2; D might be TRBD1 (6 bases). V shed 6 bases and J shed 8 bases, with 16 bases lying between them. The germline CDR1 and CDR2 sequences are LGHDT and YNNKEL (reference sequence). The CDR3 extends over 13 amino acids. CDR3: CASRQQGRRGYTF. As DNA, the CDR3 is TGTGCCAGCAGGCAACAGGGTAGAAGGGGCTACACCTTC.

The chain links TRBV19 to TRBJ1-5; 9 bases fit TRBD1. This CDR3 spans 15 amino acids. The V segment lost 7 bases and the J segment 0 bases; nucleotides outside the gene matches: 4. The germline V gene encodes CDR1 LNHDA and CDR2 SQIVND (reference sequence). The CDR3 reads CASTGTGSSNQPQHF. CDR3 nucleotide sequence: TGTGCCAGTACCGGGACAGGGTCTAGCAATCAGCCCCAGCATTTT. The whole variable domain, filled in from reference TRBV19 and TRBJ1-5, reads DGGITQSPKYLFRKEGQNVTLSCEQNLNHDAMYWYRQDPGQGLRLIYYSQIVNDFQKGDIAEGYSVSREKKESFPLTVTSAQKNPTAFYLCASTGTGSSNQPQHFGDGTRLSIL.

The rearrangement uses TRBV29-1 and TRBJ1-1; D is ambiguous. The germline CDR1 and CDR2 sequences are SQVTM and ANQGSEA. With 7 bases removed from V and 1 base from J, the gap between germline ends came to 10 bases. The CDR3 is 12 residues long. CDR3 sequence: CSAHHGNTEAFF. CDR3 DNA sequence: TGCAGCGCTCACCACGGGAACACTGAAGCTTTCTTT.

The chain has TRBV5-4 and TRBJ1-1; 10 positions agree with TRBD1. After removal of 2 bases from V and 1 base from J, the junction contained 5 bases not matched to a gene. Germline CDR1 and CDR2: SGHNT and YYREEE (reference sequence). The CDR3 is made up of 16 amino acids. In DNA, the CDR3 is TGTGCCAGCAGCTTAGACAGGGGGCTAGGGAACACTGAAGCTTTCTTT. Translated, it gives CASSLDRGLGNTEAFF.

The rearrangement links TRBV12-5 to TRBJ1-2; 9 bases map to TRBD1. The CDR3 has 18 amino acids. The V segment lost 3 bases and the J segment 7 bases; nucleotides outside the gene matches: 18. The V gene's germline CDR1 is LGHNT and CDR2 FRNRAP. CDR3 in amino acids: CASGLSTGTGSGAGGYTF. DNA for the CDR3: TGTGCTAGTGGTTTATCCACCGGGACAGGGAGCGGGGCTGGTGGCTACACCTTC.

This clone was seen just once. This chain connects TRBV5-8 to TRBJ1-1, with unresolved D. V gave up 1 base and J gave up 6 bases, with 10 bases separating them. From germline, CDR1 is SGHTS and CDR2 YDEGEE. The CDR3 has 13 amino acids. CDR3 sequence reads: CASSLYRASEAFF. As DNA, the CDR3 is TGTGCCAGCAGCTTGTATAGAGCCTCTGAAGCTTTCTTT.